A selection of T cell receptor beta chains follows, all from one sample in a study of chemoradiotherapy in HPV16-positive cancers. The protocol was immunoSEQ multiplex PCR, while the TCRdb copy is restricted to in-frame clones and leaves out a portion. Among 6,500 or so clones listed, 85% to 90% were seen once. The sequenced sample was tumor tissue, obtained from a patient who underwent chemoradiotherapy. The receptors shown here come from a human donor with HPV-associated anogenital cancer. Each CDR3 is given with its conserved first and last residue. Fields, in order: J gene, V gene, D gene, clone size, CDR3 DNA, CDR3 protein. A D gene is named only where the DNA matches it firmly. Rows give clone size only sometimes, using once, few, many, or a class for an expanded clone.

>TRBJ1-4|TRBV5-1|TRBD1|-
TGCGCCAGCAGCTTAGAGGGACAGGAAAAACTGTTTTTT
CASSLEGQEKLFF
>TRBJ2-1|TRBV5-6|-|-
TGTGCCAGCAGCTTTGAATCGGCGGGGAGAGCCTACAATGAGCAGTTCTTC
CASSFESAGRAYNEQFF
>TRBJ2-7|TRBV14|-|-
TGTGCCAGCAGCCCCAGCGGGTACGAGCAGTACTTC
CASSPSGYEQYF
>TRBJ2-3|TRBV7-6|-|-
TGTGCCAGCAGCTTAAGCCGGGGAGGAAGGGATACGCAGTATTTT
CASSLSRGGRDTQYF
>TRBJ2-7|TRBV5-4|TRBD1|-
TGTGCCAGCAGCGTGAACAGGGGCTGGAATTGGGAGCAGTACTTC
CASSVNRGWNWEQYF
>TRBJ1-2|TRBV4-1|TRBD1|once
TGCGCCAGCAGCCAGACAGGGGACCCTACCTATGGCTACACCTTC
CASSQTGDPTYGYTF
>TRBJ1-2|TRBV5-8|-|-
TGTGCCAGCAGCTTGGTACTGCTGCCTAAAGGCTACACCTTC
CASSLVLLPKGYTF
>TRBJ2-3|TRBV2|-|-
TGTGCCAGCAGTGAACCCCAGCGGTCCACAGATACGCAGTATTTT
CASSEPQRSTDTQYF
>TRBJ1-1|TRBV6-5|-|-
TGTGCCAGCAGGGAGGCACAAAACACTGAAGCTTTCTTT
CASREAQNTEAFF
>TRBJ1-4|TRBV18|-|-
TGTGCCAGCTCACCAAGTGCGGGGGCGGCCTATGAAAAACTGTTTTTT
CASSPSAGAAYEKLFF
>TRBJ1-1|TRBV7-2|TRBD1|-
TGTGCCAGCAGCCCAGACAGGGGTAGAGCTGAAGCTTTCTTT
CASSPDRGRAEAFF
>TRBJ2-5|TRBV5-4|-|-
TGTGCCAGCAGCTTATTTTTCGGGAGTAGAGAGACCCAGTACTTC
CASSLFFGSRETQYF
>TRBJ1-5|TRBV2|-|-
TGTGCCAGCAGGGGAGGGACGAGCAATCAGCCCCAGCATTTT
CASRGGTSNQPQHF
>TRBJ2-7|TRBV6-9|-|-
TGTGCCTCCCAGGCCTACGAGCAGTACTTC
CASQAYEQYF
>TRBJ1-1|TRBV7-9|-|-
TGTGCCAGCAGCCCTCCCATGAACACTGAAGCTTTCTTT
CASSPPMNTEAFF